This entry describes one TCR beta chain. What it binds is unknown. This record comes from a study of identifying expanded T cells in peripheral blood. Study-wide results and caveats: Variance in clone template counts between approximately two-week samples significantly increased with total template count across all healthy donors.

Clones were read by immunoSEQ multiplex PCR, and TCRdb kept only the in-frame ones, dropping some. The sample lists approximately 120,000 clones; more than 75% were seen once. Trimming stripped 4 bases from V and 5 bases from J, with 14 bases between. CDR3 size: 14 residues. Germline loops: CDR1 MNHEY, CDR2 SMNVEV (reference sequence). This clonotype was obtained from a person between 18 and 75 years old in good health. Sequencing was done on a sample of blood. V is TRBV27 and J is TRBJ1-1; D not resolved. CDR3 DNA sequence: TGTGCCAGCAGTTGGGTCCCGTCGAGGACTGAAGCTTTCTTT. This codes for CASSWVPSRTEAFF.